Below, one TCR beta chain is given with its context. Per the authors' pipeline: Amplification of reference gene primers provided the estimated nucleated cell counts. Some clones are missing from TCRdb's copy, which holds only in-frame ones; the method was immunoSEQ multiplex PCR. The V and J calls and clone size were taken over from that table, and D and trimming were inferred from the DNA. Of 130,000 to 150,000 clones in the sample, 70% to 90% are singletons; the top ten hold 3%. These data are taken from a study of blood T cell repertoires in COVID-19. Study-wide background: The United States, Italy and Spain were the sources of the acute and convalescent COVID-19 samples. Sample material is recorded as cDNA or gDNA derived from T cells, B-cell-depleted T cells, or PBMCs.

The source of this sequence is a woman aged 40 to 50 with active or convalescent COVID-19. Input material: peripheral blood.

Here the CDR3 reads CASSGQGVDTQYF. In DNA form, the CDR3 reads TGTGCCAGCAGTGGTCAGGGGGTTGATACGCAGTATTTT. The chain employs TRBV2 and TRBJ2-3, with 7 bases fitting TRBD1. V trimming: 4 bases; J trimming: 6 bases; junction bases outside the gene matches: 4. The CDR3 has 13 amino acids. From germline, CDR1 is SNHLY and CDR2 FYNNEI.